The 2 T cell receptor beta chains below all came from one sample that was sequenced in a study of blood T cells in healthy people across ages. A second PCR, run for roughly 7 to 12 cycles, used a sample-barcoded 5' primer plus a J-beta primer mix. TCRdb reprocessed the 5' RACE reads via MiXCR and lists one record per CDR3 protein. The table has hundreds of thousands of distinct CDR3 sequences, approximately 50% seen once; the top ten hold over 30%. Source material: blood. The receptors originated from a man aged 55 to 70 in good health.

V gene TRBV4-1 combines with J gene TRBJ2-6; no clear D gene. The length of the CDR3 is 17 residues. V gave up 1 base and J gave up 0 bases, with 10 bases separating them. Looked up from germline, CDR1 is MGHRA and CDR2 is YSYEKL. The DNA of the CDR3 is TGCGCCAGCAGCCAAGTGTGGGATATCTCTGGGGCCAACGTCCTGACTTTC. Translating it yields CASSQVWDISGANVLTF.

This chain connects TRBV28 to TRBJ2-3; D possibly matches TRBD1 or TRBD2 (5 bases each). Trimming shortened V by 7 bases and J by 4 bases, and 21 bases separated the two germline ends. CDR1 and CDR2 from the germline V gene are MDHEN and SYDVKM. The CDR3 has 16 amino acids. The CDR3 DNA reads as TGTGCCAGCATGTCCGCCGCGGCAGGGCGGGCAGATACGCAGTATTTT. This gives the protein CASMSAAAGRADTQYF. Combining the CDR3 with reference TRBV28 and TRBJ2-3 gives the whole variable domain DVKVTQSSRYLVKRTGEKVFLECVQDMDHENMFWYRQDPGLGLRLIYFSYDVKMKEKGDIPEGYSVSREKKERFSLILESASTNQTSMYLCASMSAAAGRADTQYFGPGTRLTVL.